The 19 T cell receptor beta chains presented below share a single source sample, sequenced in a study of blood T cell repertoires in COVID-19. Sequenced by immunoSEQ multiplex PCR; TCRdb stores in-frame clones only, minus some. Of tens of thousands of clones listed, 90% are singletons. Input material: peripheral blood. Source of these receptors: a woman of 80 years or more with active COVID-19.

The genes are TRBV6-2 or TRBV6-3 and TRBJ2-5; D is undetermined. Trimming took 4 bases from V and 5 from J, leaving 14 bases between them. Germline CDR1 reads MNHEY; CDR2 reads SVGEGT. The CDR3 covers 14 residues. The CDR3 is CASSFPPQWETQYF. CDR3 sequence (DNA): TGTGCCAGCAGTTTTCCACCCCAGTGGGAGACCCAGTACTTC.

This clone is a singleton in its sample. The rearrangement joins TRBV24-1 to TRBJ2-1; the D gene is possibly TRBD2 (5 bases). This CDR3 has 16 residues. CDR1 KGHDR and CDR2 SFDVKD come from the germline V gene. V lost 1 base and J 0 bases, leaving 9 bases between the germline ends. The DNA for the CDR3 is TGTGCCACCAGTGATTTTGGGAGAAACTCCTACAATGAGCAGTTCTTC. This codes for CATSDFGRNSYNEQFF.

This chain joins TRBV2 and TRBJ2-3; perhaps TRBD2 as D (6 bases). V lost 4 bases and J 6 bases, leaving 17 bases between the germline ends. Germline CDR1 SNHLY, CDR2 FYNNEI. The CDR3 has 15 amino acids. The CDR3 DNA follows: TGTGCCAGCAGTGGTTGGAGGGAGGTGTTTGATACGCAGTATTTT. It encodes CASSGWREVFDTQYF.

A single count supports this clone. The chain links TRBV6-5 to TRBJ1-5; 8 nucleotides agree with TRBD1. Unmatched junction bases numbered 7, after V lost 5 bases and J lost 7 bases. CDR1 and CDR2 from the germline V gene are MNHEY and SVGAGI. The CDR3 covers 14 residues. CDR3 region: CASSRDRGGQPQHF. The CDR3 nucleotides are TGTGCCAGCAGTCGAGACAGGGGTGGCCAGCCCCAGCATTTT.

The chain links TRBV9 to TRBJ2-1; 7 bases line up with TRBD2. The CDR3 contains 15 residues. Germline assignment: CDR1 SGDLS and CDR2 YYNGEE. V lost 0 bases and J lost 6; bases outside the gene matches: 6. The CDR3 region is CASSVDAGDANEQFF. The CDR3 DNA is TGTGCCAGCAGCGTAGATGCGGGAGATGCCAATGAGCAGTTCTTC.

The gene calls are TRBV19 and TRBJ1-3; 11 bases map to TRBD1. CDR3 size: 14 residues. The J segment lost 4 bases and the V segment lost 8 bases, leaving 4 bases of the junction unmatched. Germline-derived CDR1 and CDR2 are LNHDA and SQIVND (reference sequence). CDR3 DNA sequence: TGTGCCAGTGCGGACAGGGGGCTCGGAAACACCATATATTTT. Its translation is CASADRGLGNTIYF.

This sequence joins TRBV25-1 and TRBJ2-1, with TRBD2 identical over 10 bases. Germline V gives CDR1 MGHDK, CDR2 SYGVNS. CDR3 length equals 15 residues. V was clipped by 5 bases and J by 5 bases; unmatched bases: 6. The CDR3 sequence: CASSPAGGAHNEQFF. CDR3 nucleotide sequence: TGTGCCAGCAGTCCAGCGGGGGGGGCGCACAATGAGCAGTTCTTC.

Turning to this clone: An end of the junction does not agree with germline; a read error may underlie this. The chain uses TRBV7-2 and TRBJ2-5; possible D gene TRBD2, 5 bases. Germline lookup yields CDR1 SGHTA and CDR2 FQGNSA. The CDR3 runs to 15 residues. CDR3 protein: CASSLGYQRQEAQYF. CDR3 nucleotide sequence: TGTGCCAGCAGCTTAGGATACCAGCGGCAAGAGGCCCAGTACTTC.

The chain joins TRBV10-3 to TRBJ2-1; the match to TRBD2 covers 9 bases. The junction had 4 bases not matched to a gene; V was cut back by 0 bases and J by 4 bases. Looked up from germline, CDR1 is ENHRY and CDR2 is SYGVKD. This CDR3 is built from 16 residues. CDR3 protein: CAISESGGRGYNEQFF. Written as DNA, the CDR3 is TGTGCCATCAGTGAGTCAGGCGGGAGGGGATACAATGAGCAGTTCTTC.

This sequence joins TRBV29-1 and TRBJ2-3, with D unclear. This CDR3 comprises 15 residues. V was shortened by 3 bases and J by 2 bases, with 15 bases between the two germline ends. Germline V gene sequence: CDR1 SQVTM, CDR2 ANQGSEA. CDR3 protein: CSVDRFGPPTDTQYF. The CDR3 DNA reads TGCAGCGTTGACCGATTCGGTCCCCCCACAGATACGCAGTATTTT.

The sample holds one count of this clone. This rearrangement joins TRBV4-3 to TRBJ2-3, with 8 positions matching TRBD2. This CDR3 comprises 15 residues. V dropped 1 base and J dropped 3; count of bases not matched to a gene: 3. Germline V gene sequence: CDR1 LGHNA, CDR2 YSLEER. CDR3 DNA sequence: TGCGCCAGCAGCCAAGTTCGGGAGGGTACAGATACGCAGTATTTT. Its protein product is CASSQVREGTDTQYF.

V usage is TRBV28 and J usage is TRBJ1-5; possibly TRBD1 for D (5 bases). Trimming shortened V by 3 bases and J by 1 base, and 10 bases separated the two germline ends. There are 15 residues in the CDR3. Per the germline V gene, CDR1 is MDHEN and CDR2 is SYDVKM. CDR3 nucleotide sequence: TGTGCCAGCAGTTTGCACGGGGGGAGCAATCAGCCCCAGCATTTT. Translation gives CASSLHGGSNQPQHF.

This chain joins TRBV2 and TRBJ1-2; 7 nucleotides align to TRBD1. CDR3 length: 14 amino acids. V was clipped by 4 bases and J by 8 bases; unmatched bases: 10. Germline values: CDR1 SNHLY, CDR2 FYNNEI. CDR3 in DNA: TGTGCCAGCAGTGTGGGACAGATCTTCGTGGGCTACACCTTC. Its protein is CASSVGQIFVGYTF.

The J gene is TRBJ2-2, the V gene TRBV6-6, with D possibly TRBD1 on 5 matching bases. The CDR3 loop spans 15 amino acids. Trimming left V 0 bases short and J 5 bases short, with 10 bases between. The germline V gene has CDR1 MNHNY and CDR2 SVGAGI (reference sequence). The CDR3 DNA sequence: TGTGCCAGCAGTTACTCGATAGGGGTTACCGGGGAGCTGTTTTTT. Encoded protein: CASSYSIGVTGELFF.

The chain couples TRBV12-5 to TRBJ2-5; D possibly corresponds to TRBD2 (5 bases). The germline V and J ends were trimmed by 7 bases and 4 bases, with 13 bases remaining between them. The CDR3 covers 13 residues. Germline CDR1 is LGHNT and CDR2 is FRNRAP. The CDR3 region is CASANPRGETQYF. CDR3 DNA sequence: TGTGCTAGTGCGAACCCCCGGGGAGAGACCCAGTACTTC.

V gene TRBV20-1 combines with J gene TRBJ1-5; D is uncertain. The V and J ends lost 3 bases and 11 bases respectively, with 11 bases between them. Germline loops: CDR1 DFQATT, CDR2 SNEGSKA (reference sequence). The CDR3 has 11 amino acids. CDR3 in amino acids: CSASLEMAQHF. For the CDR3, the DNA is TGCAGTGCTAGCCTTGAGATGGCCCAGCATTTT.

The chain carries TRBV9 and TRBJ2-2; TRBD2 might be the D (6 bases). The CDR3 is made up of 16 amino acids. V was trimmed by 0 bases and J by 1 base, leaving 10 bases between them. Germline V gene lookup returns CDR1 SGDLS and CDR2 YYNGEE. The CDR3 nucleotides are TGTGCCAGCAGCGTAGTTCCCGGGAGGAACACCGGGGAGCTGTTTTTT. This translates into CASSVVPGRNTGELFF. Variable domain in full (rest from reference TRBV9 and TRBJ2-2): DSGVTQTPKHLITATGQRVTLRCSPRSGDLSVYWYQQSLDQGLQFLIQYYNGEERAKGNILERFSAQQFPDLHSELNLSSLELGDSALYFCASSVVPGRNTGELFFGEGSRLTVL.

The chain joins TRBV24-1 to TRBJ2-3; 10 nucleotides agree with TRBD1. Per the germline V gene, CDR1 is KGHDR and CDR2 is SFDVKD. This CDR3 spans 15 amino acids. The J segment lost 3 bases and the V segment lost 8 bases, leaving 7 bases of the junction unmatched. The CDR3 DNA is TGTGCCACCACTGACGGGACAGGGGTTACAGATACGCAGTATTTT. The encoded protein is CATTDGTGVTDTQYF.

About this clone: In the same sample, other DNA sequences code for this CDR3. CDR3 sequence reads: CASSASGISYNEQFF. CDR3 in DNA: TGTGCCAGCAGCGCTAGCGGGATCTCCTACAATGAGCAGTTCTTC. The chain has TRBV9 and TRBJ2-1; TRBD2 agrees at 9 bases. The length of the CDR3 is 15 residues. Germline CDR1 and CDR2: SGDLS and YYNGEE. The J segment lost 0 bases and the V segment lost 3 bases, leaving 1 base of the junction unmatched. Together with reference TRBV9 and TRBJ2-1, the CDR3 gives the full variable domain: DSGVTQTPKHLITATGQRVTLRCSPRSGDLSVYWYQQSLDQGLQFLIQYYNGEERAKGNILERFSAQQFPDLHSELNLSSLELGDSALYFCASSASGISYNEQFFGPGTRLTVL.